This T cell receptor beta chain was identified in a study of T cells after posttransplantation cyclophosphamide. The related graft donor's blood sample was taken on the day of bone marrow donation. Findings and limits, study-wide: Later post-transplant blood repertoires were often dominated by donor CD8+ memory clones. TRB overlap between skin or GI tissue T cells and blood was limited.

As concerns this clone: Its antigen is still unknown. This may be a read error, as it is one base from a much larger clone.

CDR3 size: 13 residues. Germline loops: CDR1 MNHNS, CDR2 SASEGT. Trimming pared 3 bases from V and 7 bases from J, leaving 7 bases between. Measured with immunoSEQ multiplex PCR; TCRdb has only the in-frame clones, and not every one. The sample contains tens of thousands of clones, 93% of which appear only once. This chain uses TRBV6-1 with TRBJ1-6, with a weak D call TRBD1 (5 bases). This receptor was obtained from a young woman in good health and a related stem cell transplant donor. The sample was PBMCs. In DNA, the CDR3 is TGTGCCAGCAGTGACAGGGAAAATTCACCCCTCCACTTT. It is translated as CASSDRENSPLHF.